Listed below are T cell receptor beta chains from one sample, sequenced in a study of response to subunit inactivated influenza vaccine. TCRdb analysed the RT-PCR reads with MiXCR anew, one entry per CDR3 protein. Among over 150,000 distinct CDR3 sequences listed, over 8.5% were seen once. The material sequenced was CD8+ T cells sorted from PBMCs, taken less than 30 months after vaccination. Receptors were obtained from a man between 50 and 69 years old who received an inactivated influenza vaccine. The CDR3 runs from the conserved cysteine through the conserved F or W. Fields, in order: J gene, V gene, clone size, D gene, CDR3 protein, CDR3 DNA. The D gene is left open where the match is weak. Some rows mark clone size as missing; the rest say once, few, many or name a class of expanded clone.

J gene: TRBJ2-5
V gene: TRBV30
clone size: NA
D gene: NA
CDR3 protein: CAWLLIQGVQETQYF
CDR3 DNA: TGTGCCTGGCTATTAATACAGGGAGTCCAAGAGACCCAGTACTTC

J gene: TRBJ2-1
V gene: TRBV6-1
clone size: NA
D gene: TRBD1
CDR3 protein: CASSPRTGGGEQFF
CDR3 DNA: TGTGCCAGCAGTCCTCGGACAGGGGGCGGTGAGCAGTTCTTC

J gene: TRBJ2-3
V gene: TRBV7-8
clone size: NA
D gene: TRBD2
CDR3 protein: CASSLLVAGADTDTQYF
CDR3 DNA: TGTGCCAGCAGCTTACTCGTTGCGGGAGCAGACACAGATACGCAGTATTTT

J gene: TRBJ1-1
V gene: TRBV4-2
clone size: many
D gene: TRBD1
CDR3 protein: CASSQPGTGNTEAFF
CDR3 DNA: TGTGCCAGCAGCCAACCCGGGACAGGAAACACTGAAGCTTTCTTT

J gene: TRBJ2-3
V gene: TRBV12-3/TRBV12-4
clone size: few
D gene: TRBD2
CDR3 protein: CASSPGTSGRMESGTDTQYF
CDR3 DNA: TGTGCCAGCAGCCCGGGGACTAGCGGGAGAATGGAGTCGGGAACAGATACGCAGTATTTT

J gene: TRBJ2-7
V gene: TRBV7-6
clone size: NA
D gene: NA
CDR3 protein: CASSLVAGGRDEQYF
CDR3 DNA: TGTGCCAGCAGCTTAGTGGCAGGTGGGCGGGATGAGCAGTACTTC

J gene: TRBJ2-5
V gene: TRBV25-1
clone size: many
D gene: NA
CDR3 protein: CASSEFGAGAQETQYF
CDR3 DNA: TGTGCCAGCAGTGAATTTGGGGCGGGGGCGCAAGAGACCCAGTACTTC

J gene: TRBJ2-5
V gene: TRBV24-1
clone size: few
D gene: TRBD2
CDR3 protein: CATSDPGLAGAGETQYF
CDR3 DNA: TGTGCCACCAGTGATCCGGGACTAGCGGGGGCCGGAGAGACCCAGTACTTC

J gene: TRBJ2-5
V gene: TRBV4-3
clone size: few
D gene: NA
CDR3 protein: CASSQGIGTQYF
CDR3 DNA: TGCGCCAGCAGCCAGGGGATCGGTACCCAGTACTTC

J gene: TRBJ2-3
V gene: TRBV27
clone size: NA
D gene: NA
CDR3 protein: CASSPGTAGDTQYF
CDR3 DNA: TGTGCCAGCAGTCCGGGGACTGCGGGAGATACGCAGTATTTT

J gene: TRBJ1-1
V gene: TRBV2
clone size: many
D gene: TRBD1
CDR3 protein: CASKERTGVSSEAFF
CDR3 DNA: TGTGCCAGCAAAGAAAGGACAGGGGTTAGTTCTGAAGCTTTCTTT

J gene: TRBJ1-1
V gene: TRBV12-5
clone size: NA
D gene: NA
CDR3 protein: CASEKNTEAFF
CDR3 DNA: TGTGCTAGCGAGAAGAACACTGAAGCTTTCTTT

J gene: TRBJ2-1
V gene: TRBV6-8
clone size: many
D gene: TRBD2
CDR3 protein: CASSYSSGGGPYNEQFF
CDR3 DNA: TGTGCCAGCAGTTACTCGAGTGGCGGGGGGCCCTACAATGAGCAGTTCTTC

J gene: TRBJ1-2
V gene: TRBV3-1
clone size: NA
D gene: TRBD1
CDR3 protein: CASSQAGTEANYGYTF
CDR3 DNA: TGTGCCAGCAGCCAAGCCGGGACAGAAGCTAACTATGGCTACACCTTC

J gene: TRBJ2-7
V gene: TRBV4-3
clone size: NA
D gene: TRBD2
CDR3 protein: CASSQSGTSGSYEQYF
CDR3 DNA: TGCGCCAGCAGCCAGTCCGGGACTAGCGGTTCCTACGAGCAGTACTTC

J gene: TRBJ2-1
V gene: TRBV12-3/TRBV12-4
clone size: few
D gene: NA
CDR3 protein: CASREPSSLYNEQFF
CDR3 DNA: TGTGCCAGCAGGGAACCTAGCTCTCTGTACAATGAGCAGTTCTTC

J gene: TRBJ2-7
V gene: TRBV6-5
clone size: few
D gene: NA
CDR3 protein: CASSYSITRAAYEQYF
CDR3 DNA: TGTGCCAGCAGTTACTCGATTACCAGGGCCGCCTACGAGCAGTACTTC

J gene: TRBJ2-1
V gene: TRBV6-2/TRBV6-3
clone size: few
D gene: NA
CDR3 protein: CASSYSAGHNEQFF
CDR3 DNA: TGTGCCAGCAGTTACTCGGCAGGGCACAATGAGCAGTTCTTC

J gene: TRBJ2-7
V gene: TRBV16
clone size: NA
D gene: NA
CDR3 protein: CASSHSTGNDEQYF
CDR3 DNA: TGTGCCAGCAGCCATAGCACAGGGAACGACGAGCAGTACTTC

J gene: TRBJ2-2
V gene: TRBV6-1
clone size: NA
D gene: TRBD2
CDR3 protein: CASSPAGQNTGELFF
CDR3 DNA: TGTGCCAGCAGCCCAGCGGGGCAGAACACCGGGGAGCTGTTTTTT

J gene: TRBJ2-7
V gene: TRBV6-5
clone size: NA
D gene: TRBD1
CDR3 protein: CASSYYRGYEQYF
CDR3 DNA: TGTGCCAGCAGTTACTACAGGGGCTACGAGCAGTACTTC

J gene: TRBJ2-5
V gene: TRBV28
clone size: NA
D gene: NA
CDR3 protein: CASSLRTALEQETQYF
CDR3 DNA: TGTGCCAGCAGTTTACGGACAGCGTTAGAACAAGAGACCCAGTACTTC

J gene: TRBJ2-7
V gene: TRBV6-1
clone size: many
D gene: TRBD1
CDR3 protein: CASSRDREYYEQYF
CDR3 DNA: TGTGCCAGCAGTCGGGACAGAGAATACTACGAGCAGTACTTC

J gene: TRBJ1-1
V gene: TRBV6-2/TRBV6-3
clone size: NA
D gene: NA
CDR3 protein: CASNTGWATEAFF
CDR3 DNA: TGTGCCAGCAACACAGGGTGGGCCACTGAAGCTTTCTTT

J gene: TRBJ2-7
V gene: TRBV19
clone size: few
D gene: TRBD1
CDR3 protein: CASRTGANEQYF
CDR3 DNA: TGTGCCAGTAGAACAGGGGCCAACGAGCAGTACTTC

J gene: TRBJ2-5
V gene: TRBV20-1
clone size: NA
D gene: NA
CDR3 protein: CSANGPRQETQYF
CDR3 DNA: TGCAGTGCTAATGGACCCCGCCAAGAGACCCAGTACTTC

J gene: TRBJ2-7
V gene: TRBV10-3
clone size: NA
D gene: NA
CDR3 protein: CAISESVGLGHEQYF
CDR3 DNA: TGTGCCATCAGTGAGAGTGTGGGACTCGGCCACGAGCAGTACTTC

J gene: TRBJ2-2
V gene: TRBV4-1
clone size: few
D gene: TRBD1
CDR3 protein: CASSQVQGASGELFF
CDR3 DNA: TGCGCCAGCAGCCAAGTACAGGGGGCCTCCGGGGAGCTGTTTTTT

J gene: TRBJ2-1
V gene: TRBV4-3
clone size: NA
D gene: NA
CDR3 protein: CASSQWDGYNEQFF
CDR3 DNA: TGCGCCAGCAGCCAATGGGACGGATACAATGAGCAGTTCTTC

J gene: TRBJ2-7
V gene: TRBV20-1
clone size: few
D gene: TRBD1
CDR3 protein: CSARDPGTGGYEQYF
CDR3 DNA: TGCAGTGCTAGAGACCCTGGGACAGGGGGGTACGAGCAGTACTTC

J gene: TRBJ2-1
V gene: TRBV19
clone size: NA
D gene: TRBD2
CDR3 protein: CASSPLGEGHNEQFF
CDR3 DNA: TGTGCCAGTAGTCCCTTGGGGGAGGGACACAATGAGCAGTTCTTC

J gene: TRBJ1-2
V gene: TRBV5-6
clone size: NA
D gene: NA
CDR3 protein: CASSLGDPYGYTF
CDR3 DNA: TGTGCCAGCAGCTTGGGAGACCCCTATGGCTACACCTTC

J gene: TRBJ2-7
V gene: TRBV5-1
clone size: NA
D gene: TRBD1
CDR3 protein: CASSHKTGGYSYEQYF
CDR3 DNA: TGCGCCAGCAGCCATAAGACAGGGGGCTACTCCTACGAGCAGTACTTC

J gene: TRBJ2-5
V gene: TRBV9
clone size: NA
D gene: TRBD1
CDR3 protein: CASSSGTGRTQYF
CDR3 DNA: TGTGCCAGCAGCTCCGGGACAGGGAGGACCCAGTACTTC

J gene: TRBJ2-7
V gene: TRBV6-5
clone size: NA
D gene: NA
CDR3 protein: CASSYSNGVTYEQYF
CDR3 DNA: TGTGCCAGCAGTTACTCGAACGGGGTTACCTACGAGCAGTACTTC

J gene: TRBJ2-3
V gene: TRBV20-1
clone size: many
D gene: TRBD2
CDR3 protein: CSASSPSGNTDTQYF
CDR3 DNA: TGCAGTGCTTCCAGCCCTAGCGGGAACACAGATACGCAGTATTTT

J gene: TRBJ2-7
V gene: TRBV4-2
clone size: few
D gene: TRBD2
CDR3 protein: CASSQSQGGGYEQYF
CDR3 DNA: TGTGCCAGCAGCCAAAGTCAAGGCGGGGGGTACGAGCAGTACTTC

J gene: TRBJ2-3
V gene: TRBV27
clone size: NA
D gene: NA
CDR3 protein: CASSSQADISTDTQYF
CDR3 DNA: TGTGCCAGCAGTTCTCAAGCGGACATTAGCACAGATACGCAGTATTTT

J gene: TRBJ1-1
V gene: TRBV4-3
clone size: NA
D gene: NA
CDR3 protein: CASSQNDGMSSEAFF
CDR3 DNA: TGCGCCAGCAGCCAAAACGACGGTATGAGCTCTGAAGCTTTCTTT

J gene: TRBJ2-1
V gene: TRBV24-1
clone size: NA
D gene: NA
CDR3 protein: CATSLADNEQFF
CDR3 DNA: TGTGCCACCAGTTTAGCGGACAATGAGCAGTTCTTC

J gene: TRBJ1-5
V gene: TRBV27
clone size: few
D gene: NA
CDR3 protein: CASSLRARRMNRYSNQPQHF
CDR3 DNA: TGTGCCAGCAGTTTAAGAGCCCGACGAATGAACAGGTATAGCAATCAGCCCCAGCATTTT

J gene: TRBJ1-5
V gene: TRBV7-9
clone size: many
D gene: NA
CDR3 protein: CASSLEEQGGNQPQHF
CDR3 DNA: TGTGCCAGCAGTTTAGAAGAACAGGGTGGCAATCAGCCCCAGCATTTT

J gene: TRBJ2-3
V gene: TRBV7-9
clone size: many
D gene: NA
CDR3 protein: CASSLTLLAALTDTQYF
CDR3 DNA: TGTGCCAGCAGCCTAACCCTATTAGCGGCGCTCACAGATACGCAGTATTTT

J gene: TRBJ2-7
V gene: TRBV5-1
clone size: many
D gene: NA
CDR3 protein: CASSFGGGYEQYF
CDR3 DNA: TGCGCCAGCAGCTTCGGGGGTGGCTACGAGCAGTACTTC

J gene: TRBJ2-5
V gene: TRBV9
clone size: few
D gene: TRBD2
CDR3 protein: CASSADLAGVSETQYF
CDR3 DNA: TGTGCCAGCAGCGCCGATTTGGCGGGAGTATCAGAGACCCAGTACTTC

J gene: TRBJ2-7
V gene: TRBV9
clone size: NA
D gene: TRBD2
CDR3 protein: CASSEWTSGFEQYF
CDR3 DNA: TGTGCCAGCAGCGAGTGGACTAGCGGATTCGAGCAGTACTTC

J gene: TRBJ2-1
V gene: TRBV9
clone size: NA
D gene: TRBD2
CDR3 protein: CASSGAPGRAREQFF
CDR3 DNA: TGTGCCAGCAGCGGCGCCCCCGGGAGGGCCAGGGAGCAGTTCTTC

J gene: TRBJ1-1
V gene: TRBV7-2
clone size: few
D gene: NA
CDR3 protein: CASSLATAGYTEAFF
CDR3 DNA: TGTGCCAGCAGCCTGGCCACGGCGGGGTACACTGAAGCTTTCTTT

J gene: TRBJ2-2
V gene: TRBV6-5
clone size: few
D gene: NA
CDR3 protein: CASSYVRDTGELFF
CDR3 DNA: TGTGCCAGCAGTTACGTCAGGGACACCGGGGAGCTGTTTTTT

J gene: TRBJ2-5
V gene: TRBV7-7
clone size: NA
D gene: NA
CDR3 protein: CASSLEVNQETQYF
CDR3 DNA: TGTGCTAGCAGCTTAGAGGTGAACCAAGAGACCCAGTACTTC

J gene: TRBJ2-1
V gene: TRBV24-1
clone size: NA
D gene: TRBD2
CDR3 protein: CATSDVGSGTSGNNEQFF
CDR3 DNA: TGTGCCACCAGTGACGTCGGATCCGGGACTAGCGGGAACAATGAGCAGTTCTTC

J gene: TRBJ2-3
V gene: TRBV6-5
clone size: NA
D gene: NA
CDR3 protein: CASSYWSGGGTDTQYF
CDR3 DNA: TGTGCCAGCAGTTACTGGTCGGGGGGCGGCACAGATACGCAGTATTTT

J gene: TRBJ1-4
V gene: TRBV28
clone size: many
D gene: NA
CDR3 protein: CASRADGEMGWDNEKLFF
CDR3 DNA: TGTGCCAGCAGAGCGGATGGGGAGATGGGATGGGATAATGAAAAACTGTTTTTT

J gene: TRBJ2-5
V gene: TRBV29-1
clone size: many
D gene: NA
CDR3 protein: CSVEARAYQETQYF
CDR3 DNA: TGCAGCGTTGAGGCCAGGGCGTACCAAGAGACCCAGTACTTC

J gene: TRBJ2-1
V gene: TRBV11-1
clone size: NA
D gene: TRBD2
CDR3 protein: CASSLVSGLAGTPYNEQFF
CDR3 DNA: TGTGCCAGCAGCTTAGTGTCAGGACTAGCAGGGACCCCCTACAATGAGCAGTTCTTC